This T cell receptor beta chain was recovered during a study of T-cell memory formation after mild COVID-19. Study results and limitations: Within pre-infection memory, some responding clones were found, suggesting cross-reactive memory joined. Among clones contracting day 15 to 85, CD4/CD8 was balanced, whereas later expanders leaned CD4+.

This clonotype was observed at least ten times. Its target is not known. The CDR3 is 12 amino acids. V shed 6 bases and J shed 9 bases, with 11 bases lying between them. TCR alpha and TCR beta cDNA libraries carrying sample barcodes and UMIs were produced by 5'RACE using constant-segment primers. In TCRdb, the 5' RACE reads were re-called with MiXCR into one record per CDR3 protein. The table includes 70,000 to 100,000 distinct CDR3 sequences, about 15% detected once. V and J are TRBV12-3 or TRBV12-4 and TRBJ2-2; TRBD1 is a possible D gene (6 bases). The sequencing sample was made of PBMCs or a T cell subset sorted from them (not recorded which). This sequence originates from a man younger than 35 who had mild COVID-19 (a few samples of this study predate the infection). Cell type and time point are not known. The CDR3 is CASREQGRELFF. CDR3 sequence (DNA): TGTGCCAGCAGGGAACAGGGCCGGGAGCTGTTTTTT.